These T cell receptor beta chains were read from a single sample in a study of T cells in Graves' hyperthyroidism and ophthalmopathy. TCRdb ran MiXCR on the multiplex PCR reads and lists one entry per CDR3 protein. The repertoire holds more than 600,000 distinct CDR3 sequences, with about a sixth as singletons. The sample consisted of blood. The source is a man younger than 35 with Graves' hyperthyroidism. Each CDR3 is given with its conserved first and last residue. D genes are given only for firm matches. Some rows have no size entry. The others give once, few or many, or a class for an expanded clone.

>few|TRBV29-1|12|TRBJ2-5|TRBD1
TGCAGCGTCTTGACAGGGGGAGAGACCCAGTACTTC
CSVLTGGETQYF
>few|TRBV11-3|14|TRBJ2-1|TRBD1
TGTGCCAGCCGCGACAGGGGTGGGGGGAATGAGCAGTTCTTC
CASRDRGGGNEQFF
>-|TRBV27|15|TRBJ1-4|TRBD1
TGTGCCAGCAGTTTATTGGGGACAGGGAATGAAAAACTGTTTTTT
CASSLLGTGNEKLFF
>many|TRBV6-5|16|TRBJ2-6|-
TGTGCCAGCAGTTCCGGGACGATCTCTGGGGCCAACGTCCTGACTTTC
CASSSGTISGANVLTF
>many|TRBV18|14|TRBJ2-1|TRBD2
TGTGCCAGCTCGCCTAGCGGGAGGCTCAATGAGCAGTTCTTC
CASSPSGRLNEQFF
>few|TRBV5-6|14|TRBJ1-5|-
TGTGCCAGCAGCTTCGGACACCGCAATCAGCCCCAGCATTTT
CASSFGHRNQPQHF
>many|TRBV5-1|17|TRBJ2-3|TRBD2
TGCGCCAGCAGCTCTGGACTAGCGGGAGGTAGCACAGATACGCAGTATTTT
CASSSGLAGGSTDTQYF
>many|TRBV27|17|TRBJ2-3|TRBD2
TGTGCCAGCAGTTTATCTGGGCGGCTAGCGGGAGTCGATACGCAGTATTTT
CASSLSGRLAGVDTQYF
>many|TRBV28|12|TRBJ1-1|-
TGTGCCACCGAGGCAGGTGCGACTGAAGCTTTCTTT
CATEAGATEAFF
>many|TRBV28|19|TRBJ2-5|TRBD2
TGTGCCAGCAGTTTCCCCGACCTGGCTAGCGGGAGGCAACAAGAGACCCAGTACTTC
CASSFPDLASGRQQETQYF
>many|TRBV12-3/TRBV12-4|15|TRBJ1-5|-
TGTGCCAGCACCCAACCGGGGGGGTGGAATCAGCCCCAGCATTTT
CASTQPGGWNQPQHF
>few|TRBV7-9|15|TRBJ1-5|TRBD1
TGTGCCAGCAGCCCGACAGGGGTGAGCAATCAGCCCCAGCATTTT
CASSPTGVSNQPQHF
>once|TRBV14|16|TRBJ2-7|TRBD2
TGTGCCAGCAGCCAAGAATGGACTAGCACGGGGCGCGAGCAGTACTTC
CASSQEWTSTGREQYF
>many|TRBV3-1|14|TRBJ2-3|-
TGTGCCAGCAGCCCCCCCTCCGGGCCAGATACGCAGTATTTT
CASSPPSGPDTQYF
>many|TRBV15|14|TRBJ2-7|TRBD1
TGTGCCACCAGCAGAGGACAGGGGTCTCTCGAGCAGTACTTC
CATSRGQGSLEQYF